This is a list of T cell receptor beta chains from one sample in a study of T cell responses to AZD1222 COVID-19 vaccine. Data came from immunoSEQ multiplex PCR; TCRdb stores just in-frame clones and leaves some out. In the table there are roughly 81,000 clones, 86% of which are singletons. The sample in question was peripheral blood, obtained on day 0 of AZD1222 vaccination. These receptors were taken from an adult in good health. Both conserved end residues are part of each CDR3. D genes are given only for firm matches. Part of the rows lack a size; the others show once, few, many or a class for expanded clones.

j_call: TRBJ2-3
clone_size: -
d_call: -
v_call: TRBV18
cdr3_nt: TGTGCCAGCTCCCCCTCCAAGGGTACGCAGTATTTT
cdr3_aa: CASSPSKGTQYF

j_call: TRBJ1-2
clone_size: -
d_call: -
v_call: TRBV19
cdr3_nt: TGTGCCAGTAGTCCGGCGGACCGGGCCTATGGCTACACCTTC
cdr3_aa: CASSPADRAYGYTF

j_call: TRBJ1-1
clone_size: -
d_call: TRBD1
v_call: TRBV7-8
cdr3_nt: TGTGCCAGCAGCTTACAGCCCAGGGGGGCCATGAACACTGAAGCTTTCTTT
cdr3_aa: CASSLQPRGAMNTEAFF

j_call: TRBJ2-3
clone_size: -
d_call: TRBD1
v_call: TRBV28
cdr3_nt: TGTGCCAGCCGCCTCTTCAACAGGGGGCAAGATACGCAGTATTTT
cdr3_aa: CASRLFNRGQDTQYF

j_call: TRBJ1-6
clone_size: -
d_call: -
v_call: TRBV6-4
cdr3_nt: TGTGCCAGCAGGAGGGCCGCGCCGGATAATTCACCCCTCCACTTT
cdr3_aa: CASRRAAPDNSPLHF

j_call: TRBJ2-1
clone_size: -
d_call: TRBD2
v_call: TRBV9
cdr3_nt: TGTGCCAGCAGCGACAAGACTAGCGGGAGTTCTAATGAGCAGTTCTTC
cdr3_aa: CASSDKTSGSSNEQFF

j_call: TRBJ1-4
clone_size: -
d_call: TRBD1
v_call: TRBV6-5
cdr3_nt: TGTGCCAGCAGTCCCATGTTGGGACAGTCACCGTTTTTT
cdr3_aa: CASSPMLGQSPFF

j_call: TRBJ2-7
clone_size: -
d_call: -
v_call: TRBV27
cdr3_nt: TGTGCCAGCAGTTTCCAGGGTCACTCCTACGAGCAGTACTTC
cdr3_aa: CASSFQGHSYEQYF

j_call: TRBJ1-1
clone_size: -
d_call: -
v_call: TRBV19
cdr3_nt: TGTGCCAGTAGTATAGCCCTGAACACTGAAGCTTTCTTT
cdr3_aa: CASSIALNTEAFF

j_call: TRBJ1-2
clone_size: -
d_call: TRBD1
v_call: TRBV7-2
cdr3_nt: TGTGCCAGCAGCCCGAGAAGACAGGGGTACTATGGCTACACCTTC
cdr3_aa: CASSPRRQGYYGYTF

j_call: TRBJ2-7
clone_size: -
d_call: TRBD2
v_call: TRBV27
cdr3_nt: TGTGCCAGCAGTCTGATAGCGGGGAACTACGAGCAGTACTTC
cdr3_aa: CASSLIAGNYEQYF

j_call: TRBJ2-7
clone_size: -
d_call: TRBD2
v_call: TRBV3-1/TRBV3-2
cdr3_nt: TGTGCCAGCAGCCAAATGGCGGGGGCCTACGAGCAGTACTTC
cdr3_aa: CASSQMAGAYEQYF

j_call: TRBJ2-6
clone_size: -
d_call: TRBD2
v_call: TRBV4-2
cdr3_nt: TGTGCCAGCAGCCAAGACGTGATAGCGGGAAGGGCCTCTGGGGCCAACGTCCTGACTTTC
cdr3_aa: CASSQDVIAGRASGANVLTF

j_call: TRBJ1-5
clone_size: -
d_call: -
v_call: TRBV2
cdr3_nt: TGTGCCAGCAGTCCTACCCTGAGCAATCAGCCCCAGCATTTT
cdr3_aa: CASSPTLSNQPQHF

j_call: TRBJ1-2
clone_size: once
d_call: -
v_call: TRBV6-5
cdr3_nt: TGTGCCAGCAATTTGGACACAGGAATCTATGGCTACACCTTC
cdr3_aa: CASNLDTGIYGYTF

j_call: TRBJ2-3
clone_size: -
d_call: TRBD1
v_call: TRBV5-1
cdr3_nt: TGCGCCAGCAGCCCGGTGACAGGGGGGACAGATACGCAGTATTTT
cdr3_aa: CASSPVTGGTDTQYF

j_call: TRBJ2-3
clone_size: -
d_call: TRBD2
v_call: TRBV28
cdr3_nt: TGTGCCAGCAGTTCAGAACTAGCGGGGCTAACTACAGATACGCAGTATTTT
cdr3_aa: CASSSELAGLTTDTQYF

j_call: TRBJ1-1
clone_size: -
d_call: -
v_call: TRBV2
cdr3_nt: TGTGCCAGCAGTTCCCGGCTGCCAGGAAAGTCTGAAGCTTTCTTT
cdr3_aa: CASSSRLPGKSEAFF

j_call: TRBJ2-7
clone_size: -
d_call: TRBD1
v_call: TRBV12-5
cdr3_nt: TGTGCTAGTGGAAAGGACAGGGAGATCTACGAGCAGTACTTC
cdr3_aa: CASGKDREIYEQYF

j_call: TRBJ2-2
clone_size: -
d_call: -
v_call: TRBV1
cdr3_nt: TGCACCAGTTCCTGTACGAGCGGGAGGGCCTATCACACCGGGGAGCTGTTTTTT
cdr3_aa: CTSSCTSGRAYHTGELFF

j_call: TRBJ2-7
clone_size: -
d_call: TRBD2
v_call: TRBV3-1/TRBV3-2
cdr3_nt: TGTGCCAGCAGCTACGGGACTAGCGCCTCCTACGAGCAGTACTTC
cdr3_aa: CASSYGTSASYEQYF

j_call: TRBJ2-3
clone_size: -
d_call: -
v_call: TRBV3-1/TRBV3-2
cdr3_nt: TGTGCCAGCAGCCCCCCCCTAACAAATACGCAGTATTTT
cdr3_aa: CASSPPLTNTQYF

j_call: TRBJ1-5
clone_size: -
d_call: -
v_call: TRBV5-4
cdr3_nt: TGTGCCAGCAGCTTGCCGGGGGAGAATCAGCCCCAGCATTTT
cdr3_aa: CASSLPGENQPQHF